This T cell receptor beta chain was obtained from a study of blood T cell repertoires in COVID-19. Original data processing: It was from reference gene primer amplification that nucleated cell counts were estimated. The method was immunoSEQ multiplex PCR; TCRdb's version includes in-frame clones alone and lacks a portion of them. From that table come the V and J calls and clone size; the DNA was used to work out D and trimming. The sample carries about 58,000 clones, 70% to 90% recorded once. Trimming left V 5 bases short and J 2 bases short, with 2 bases between. The CDR3 consists of 11 residues. The sequence came from a human donor with active COVID-19. The donor label of this sample is uncertain. The sequencing sample was made of peripheral blood. This rearrangement joins TRBV12-3 or TRBV12-4 to TRBJ2-3; no clear D. CDR3 bases: TGTGCCAGCAGTCTCACAGATACGCAGTATTTT. Its protein product is CASSLTDTQYF.